This T cell receptor beta chain was observed in a study of low-dose radiotherapy and immunotherapy resistance in tumors. Study overall: Starting cycle 1 day 1, oral aspirin 300 mg was given daily for four cycles.

CDR3 length: 15 residues. Per the germline V gene, CDR1 is SEHNR and CDR2 is FQNEAQ (reference sequence). Trimming left V 5 bases short and J 1 base short, with 11 bases between. It was with a constant-region primer and a V-primer adapter that TCRs were amplified over roughly 18 PCR cycles. From the reads, TCRdb called clonotypes with MiXCR, one entry per CDR3 protein. The sample records 50,000 or so distinct CDR3 sequences, 33% being singletons. Stated time point: after trial treatment. Treatment defined: LDRT plus nivolumab, ipilimumab, low-dose cyclophosphamide and aspirin (RACIN trial). Ipilimumab, nivolumab, aspirin, low-dose cyclophosphamide and low-dose radiotherapy were administered to donors.

Here the sequenced sample was PBMCs, taken after low-dose radiotherapy plus immunotherapy. The receptor's source is a male donor with rectosigmoid adenocarcinoma. The chain recombines TRBV7-9 with TRBJ2-2; D is unresolved. DNA of the CDR3: TGTGCCAGCAGCGCTCTGACCTTGAACACCGGGGAGCTGTTTTTT. Its translation: CASSALTLNTGELFF.